These 19 T cell receptor beta chains originate from one sample sequenced in a study of cytomegalovirus exposure and HLA in healthy donors. The PCR had 60 Vbeta and 13 Jbeta primers. Repertoires were generated with immunoSEQ multiplex PCR, while TCRdb's copy carries only in-frame clones and drops some. Of roughly 150,000 clones in the sample, 70% to 80% are singletons; the top ten hold roughly an eighth. The sequenced sample was PBMCs. Source of these receptors: a man in his forties in good health and CMV-seropositive.

The chain couples TRBV19 to TRBJ1-2, with D possibly matching TRBD1 (6 bases). CDR3 length: 11 amino acids. The V gene's germline CDR1 is LNHDA and CDR2 SQIVND (reference sequence). Trimming removed 10 bases at V and 7 bases at J, with 13 bases between. The CDR3 spells CATTGGGGYTF. In nucleotides, the CDR3 is TGTGCCACCACGGGAGGGGGTGGCTACACCTTC.

The chain has TRBV4-3 and TRBJ2-3, with TRBD2 matching 11 bases. V lost 0 bases and J lost 0; bases outside the gene matches: 8. The CDR3 contains 19 residues. The germline CDR1 and CDR2 sequences are LGHNA and YSLEER. The CDR3 protein is CASSQEVAGTSGSTDTQYF. CDR3 in DNA: TGCGCCAGCAGCCAAGAGGTCGCCGGGACTAGCGGTAGCACAGATACGCAGTATTTT.

This chain joins TRBV14 and TRBJ1-2; no definite D call. V lost 4 bases and J lost 2, with 5 bases in between. Germline V gene data show CDR1 as SGHDN and CDR2 as FVKESK. The CDR3 contains 12 residues. In DNA form, the CDR3 reads TGTGCCAGCAGCCGCCGGAACTATGGCTACACCTTC. This translates into CASSRRNYGYTF.

This clone was found a few times. V and J are TRBV4-3 and TRBJ2-5; TRBD1 might be the D (6 bases). The length of the CDR3 is 14 residues. Looked up from germline, CDR1 is LGHNA and CDR2 is YSLEER. V lost 2 bases and J lost 1, with 8 bases in between. In nucleotides, the CDR3 is TGCGCCAGCAGCCAATGGACAGTCCAAGAGACCCAGTACTTC. Translation gives CASSQWTVQETQYF.

The chain has TRBV7-8 and TRBJ2-7; 8 positions agree with TRBD1. Germline V gene lookup returns CDR1 SGHVS and CDR2 FQNEAQ. There are 12 residues in the CDR3. V lost 7 bases to trimming and J lost 7 bases; unmatched junction nucleotides: 6. CDR3 coding DNA: TGTGCCAGCACCATCAGGGGGCGGGAGCAGTACTTC. Translating it yields CASTIRGREQYF.

CDR3 coding DNA: TGTGCCAGCAGCGGCCAGGGAGGAAACACCATATATTTT. Protein sequence: CASSGQGGNTIYF. The chain has TRBV7-9 and TRBJ1-3; maybe TRBD1 (5 bases). This CDR3 has 13 residues. Germline CDR1 is SEHNR and CDR2 is FQNEAQ (reference sequence). V gave up 5 bases and J gave up 4 bases, with 9 bases separating them. Variable domain in full (rest from reference TRBV7-9 and TRBJ1-3): DTGVSQNPRHKITKRGQNVTFRCDPISEHNRLYWYRQTLGQGPEFLTYFQNEAQLEKSRLLSDRFSAERPKGSFSTLEIQRTEQGDSAMYLCASSGQGGNTIYFGEGSWLTVV.

The chain recombines TRBV6-1 with TRBJ2-7; 8 bases fit TRBD2. CDR1 and CDR2 from the germline V gene are MNHNS and SASEGT. The CDR3 is made up of 16 amino acids. The V segment lost 1 base and the J segment 2 bases; nucleotides outside the gene matches: 7. The CDR3 DNA follows: TGTGCCAGCAGTGAAGTAGGTAGCGGGAACCCCTACGAGCAGTACTTC. Encoded protein: CASSEVGSGNPYEQYF.

This chain connects TRBV29-1 to TRBJ2-1, with 8 positions matching TRBD2. The V segment lost 4 bases and the J segment 7 bases; nucleotides outside the gene matches: 3. The CDR3 length is 12 residues. Germline loops: CDR1 SQVTM, CDR2 ANQGSEA. Here the CDR3 DNA reads TGCAGCGTTGCTCGGGGGGGAAATGAGCAGTTCTTC. Its translation is CSVARGGNEQFF.

This clone was recorded only once. This chain uses TRBV5-1 with TRBJ2-5, with D perhaps TRBD2 (5 bases). The DNA end favors TRBJ2-7, so the J call may be wrong. The CDR3 extends over 12 amino acids. Germline-derived CDR1 and CDR2 are SGHRS and YFSETQ. The CDR3: CASSFGGLEQYF. CDR3 nucleotide sequence: TGCGCCAGCAGCTTCGGAGGCCTCGAGCAGTACTTC.

The chain carries TRBV6-5 and TRBJ1-1; 8 bases are shared with TRBD1. The V gene end was trimmed by 8 bases and the J gene end by 5 bases; junction bases not matched to a gene: 13. Germline CDR1 MNHEY, CDR2 SVGAGI. CDR3 length: 15 residues. CDR3 sequence (DNA): TGTGCCAGCTTCACAGGGGGGGCAGGGGAAACTGAAGCTTTCTTT. It specifies CASFTGGAGETEAFF.

This chain connects TRBV5-4 to TRBJ1-4; 8 nucleotides line up with TRBD1. The junction had 4 bases not matched to a gene; V was cut back by 4 bases and J by 5 bases. The CDR3 runs to 14 residues. Per the germline V gene, CDR1 is SGHNT and CDR2 is YYREEE (reference sequence). The CDR3 here is CASSQGQGNEKLFF. CDR3 nucleotides: TGTGCCAGCAGCCAAGGACAGGGAAATGAAAAACTGTTTTTT.

V usage is TRBV27 and J usage is TRBJ2-1; D might be TRBD2 (5 bases). CDR1 and CDR2 (germline): MNHEY, SMNVEV (reference sequence). The V end was cut by 4 bases, the J end by 0 bases, with 10 bases between. This CDR3 contains 15 residues. The chain's CDR3 is CASSSSSSSYNEQFF. Here the CDR3 DNA reads TGTGCCAGCAGTTCATCTAGCAGCTCCTACAATGAGCAGTTCTTC.

CDR3 sequence (DNA): TGTGCCAGCAGCCAGCGGAGGTTCACAGATACGCAGTATTTT. Its protein is CASSQRRFTDTQYF. J is TRBJ2-3 and V is TRBV7-8; perhaps TRBD2 as D (5 bases). Germline lookup yields CDR1 SGHVS and CDR2 FQNEAQ. The CDR3 covers 14 residues. V was pared by 5 bases and J by 2 bases, with 11 bases between. Variable domain in full (rest from reference TRBV7-8 and TRBJ2-3): GAGVSQSPRYKVAKRGQDVALRCDPISGHVSLFWYQQALGQGPEFLTYFQNEAQLDKSGLPSDRFFAERPEGSVSTLKIQRTQQEDSAVYLCASSQRRFTDTQYFGPGTRLTVL.

There are a few counts of this clone. V gene TRBV11-2 combines with J gene TRBJ1-5; D is ambiguous. V lost 5 bases to trimming and J lost 3 bases, with 11 bases between them. Germline V gene data show CDR1 as SGHAT and CDR2 as FQNNGV. This CDR3 has 14 amino acids. CDR3 sequence: CASSAVGNNQPQHF. CDR3 nucleotide sequence: TGTGCCAGCAGCGCCGTCGGGAACAATCAGCCCCAGCATTTT.

The V gene is TRBV14, the J gene TRBJ2-1; no definite D call. Germline assignment: CDR1 SGHDN and CDR2 FVKESK. The CDR3 has 13 residues. Trimming cost V 1 base and J 6 bases, with 7 bases left between them. This CDR3 reads CASSQGVANEQFF. The CDR3 coding sequence is TGTGCCAGCAGCCAAGGGGTAGCCAATGAGCAGTTCTTC.

The rearrangement links TRBV6-1 to TRBJ2-7, with D perhaps matching TRBD1 (6 bases). The CDR3 covers 14 residues. Trimming took 4 bases from V and 7 from J, leaving 17 bases between them. CDR1 is MNHNS and CDR2 is SASEGT in the germline V gene. CDR3 DNA: TGTGCCAGCAGTGGACAGGTCGTATTGCGGGAGCAGTACTTC. As protein: CASSGQVVLREQYF.

The rearrangement joins TRBV7-9 to TRBJ1-1; D unclear. The CDR3 length is 14 residues. V was clipped by 2 bases and J by 2 bases, with 9 bases between them. CDR1 is SEHNR and CDR2 is FQNEAQ in the germline V gene (reference sequence). For the CDR3, the DNA is TGTGCCAGCAGCTTACTACCAGGTAACACTGAAGCTTTCTTT. Translating it yields CASSLLPGNTEAFF.

In its sample, this clone was seen a few times. The chain carries TRBV6-6 and TRBJ1-5, with D maybe TRBD1 (5 bases). Trimming left V 0 bases short and J 6 bases short, with 9 bases between. The length of the CDR3 is 14 residues. Germline-derived CDR1 and CDR2 are MNHNY and SVGAGI (reference sequence). Here the CDR3 DNA reads TGTGCCAGCAGTTACTCGGGGGGTTCTCAGCCCCAGCATTTT. Translating gives CASSYSGGSQPQHF.

This clone was seen a handful of times. V usage is TRBV27 and J usage is TRBJ2-2; D gene unclear. The germline V and J ends were trimmed by 4 bases and 6 bases, with 9 bases remaining between them. The CDR3 consists of 13 residues. The V gene's germline CDR1 is MNHEY and CDR2 SMNVEV (reference sequence). Here the CDR3 DNA reads TGTGCCAGCAGTTACAATCCACCCGGGGAGCTGTTTTTT. Amino acids: CASSYNPPGELFF.